The clone carrying this TCR beta chain showed up just a few times. Its antigen is currently unknown. This sample was included in a study of cytotoxic CD8 clonotypes in ibrutinib-treated CLL. Overall study context: Patients attained some 25 partial and 2 complete responses; at median around 70 months, around 15 remained remitted while 12 progressed. Overall study results and limits: The clonality went up when patients responded to ibrutinib and dropped back toward baseline at progression.

Germline CDR1 and CDR2: MNHNS and SASEGT. This CDR3 is 14 amino acids long. Trimming took off 6 bases at V and 0 bases at J, with 12 bases between the two ends. Sequencing was performed with immunoSEQ multiplex PCR; in TCRdb, only in-frame clones are kept and a portion is missing. The data contain about 160,000 clones, about 84% of them singletons. This receptor was taken from a human donor with chronic lymphocytic leukemia. The starting material was PBMCs, obtained after 24 months of ibrutinib treatment. The chain recombines TRBV6-1 with TRBJ2-7; tentative D call: TRBD1 (6 bases). Written as DNA, the CDR3 is TGTGCCAGCAGCCGACAGGTACTCTCCTACGAGCAGTACTTC. As protein: CASSRQVLSYEQYF.